This T cell receptor beta chain was recovered during a study of siplizumab effects on memory and regulatory T cells. Generated by immunoSEQ multiplex PCR, the TCRdb table keeps only in-frame clones and is missing some. The sample holds 99,000 or so clones, 85% to 95% seen once. V was clipped by 7 bases and J by 7 bases, with 14 bases between them. The germline V gene has CDR1 MNHEY and CDR2 SVGAGI. This CDR3 is 14 amino acids long. About this clone itself: Antigen unknown.

Study-wide findings and caveats: Siplizumab led to significantly less abundant alloreactive sequences that could be traced back to unstimulated CD4+ memory cells. Proof of suppressive function in proliferating Tregs from siplizumab cultures was not established. Memory cells seemed less diverse than naive T cells, which also seemed major contributors to the alloresponse. Mapping to unstimulated subsets was achieved for only a minor fraction of alloreactive clones.

The receptor was isolated from a human donor in good health. The chain carries TRBV6-5 and TRBJ1-6; the D gene is possibly TRBD1 (5 bases). The sequencing input was non-Treg CD4+ T cells sorted from blood. This chain's CDR3 is CASTNRGSNSPLHF. Here the CDR3 DNA reads TGTGCCAGCACTAACCGGGGCTCAAATTCACCCCTCCACTTT.